A selection of T cell receptor beta chains follows, all from one sample in a study of CD8 T cells in Susac syndrome. TCRdb itself ran the immunoSEQ multiplex PCR reads through MiXCR, one entry per CDR3 protein. The sample includes 150,000 to 200,000 distinct CDR3 sequences, 90% to 95% seen only once; the top ten take approximately 0.082%. Sequencing used CD4+ T cells from PBMCs. These receptors all stem from a human donor in good health. The CDR3 runs from the conserved cysteine through the conserved F or W. Each record gives: D gene, J gene, V gene, clone size, CDR3 DNA, CDR3 protein. The D gene is left open where the match is weak. Not all rows give a size; the values are once, few, many and, for expanded clones, a class.

d_call: -; j_call: TRBJ1-2; v_call: TRBV6-2/TRBV6-3; clone_size: -; cdr3_nt: TGTGCCAGCAGTTACAGCGGGGGGCGAATTGGCTACACCTTC; cdr3_aa: CASSYSGGRIGYTF
d_call: -; j_call: TRBJ2-7; v_call: TRBV5-1; clone_size: -; cdr3_nt: TGCGCCAGCAGCTTGGGGTTGGCTAGTTACTCCTACGAGCAGTACTTC; cdr3_aa: CASSLGLASYSYEQYF
d_call: TRBD1; j_call: TRBJ2-7; v_call: TRBV11-2; clone_size: -; cdr3_nt: TGTGCCAGCAGACAGGGGCACAGCTCCTACGAGCAGTACTTC; cdr3_aa: CASRQGHSSYEQYF
d_call: TRBD2; j_call: TRBJ2-7; v_call: TRBV9; clone_size: -; cdr3_nt: TGTGCCAGCAGCGTAGCAGCGGGGCCCTACGAGCAGTACTTC; cdr3_aa: CASSVAAGPYEQYF
d_call: TRBD1; j_call: TRBJ1-5; v_call: TRBV18; clone_size: -; cdr3_nt: TGTGCCAGCTCACTCGGACAGGGGCATCAGCCCCAGCATTTT; cdr3_aa: CASSLGQGHQPQHF
d_call: -; j_call: TRBJ1-2; v_call: TRBV7-2; clone_size: -; cdr3_nt: TGTGCCAGCAGCTTAGAGGGGCGACACCCTAACTATGGCTACACCTTC; cdr3_aa: CASSLEGRHPNYGYTF
d_call: -; j_call: TRBJ1-3; v_call: TRBV28; clone_size: -; cdr3_nt: TGTGCCAGCAGTTTCGAAGAGGCTGGAAACACCATATATTTT; cdr3_aa: CASSFEEAGNTIYF
d_call: -; j_call: TRBJ1-4; v_call: TRBV7-9; clone_size: -; cdr3_nt: TGTGCCAGCAGTCCCCCGGGGGGTCCAGCTAATGAAAAACTGTTTTTT; cdr3_aa: CASSPPGGPANEKLFF
d_call: TRBD1; j_call: TRBJ1-6; v_call: TRBV7-9; clone_size: -; cdr3_nt: TGTGCCAGCAGCTTCGGGACAGGGGGTAGGTCACCCCTCCACTTT; cdr3_aa: CASSFGTGGRSPLHF
d_call: -; j_call: TRBJ1-2; v_call: TRBV20-1; clone_size: -; cdr3_nt: TGCAGTGCTAGAGGCCAGCATCTGGATGGCTACACCTTC; cdr3_aa: CSARGQHLDGYTF
d_call: -; j_call: TRBJ2-3; v_call: TRBV5-1; clone_size: -; cdr3_nt: TGCGCCAGCAGCTTGGATAGTACGACGCAGTATTTT; cdr3_aa: CASSLDSTTQYF
d_call: -; j_call: TRBJ1-1; v_call: TRBV20-1; clone_size: -; cdr3_nt: TGCAGTGCTAGGTACGTCTCCGCTGAAGCTTTCTTT; cdr3_aa: CSARYVSAEAFF
d_call: TRBD1; j_call: TRBJ2-7; v_call: TRBV5-1; clone_size: -; cdr3_nt: TGCGCCAGCAGCCGACTCGAGGACAGGGACGAGCAGTACTTC; cdr3_aa: CASSRLEDRDEQYF
d_call: -; j_call: TRBJ2-3; v_call: TRBV6-1; clone_size: -; cdr3_nt: TGTGCCAGCAGTGAAATGGGCAGCCTGAGGACAGATACGCAGTATTTT; cdr3_aa: CASSEMGSLRTDTQYF
d_call: -; j_call: TRBJ1-1; v_call: TRBV5-1; clone_size: -; cdr3_nt: TGCGCCAGCAGGTATCACACAGGATCCGGGGGCACTGAAGCTTTCTTT; cdr3_aa: CASRYHTGSGGTEAFF
d_call: TRBD2; j_call: TRBJ2-3; v_call: TRBV5-1; clone_size: -; cdr3_nt: TGCGCCAGCAGCTTATCTAGCGGGAGAGGAGATACGCAGTATTTT; cdr3_aa: CASSLSSGRGDTQYF
d_call: -; j_call: TRBJ1-4; v_call: TRBV6-5; clone_size: -; cdr3_nt: TGTGCCAGCAGTTACTCAGGGGGGCCTAATGAAAAACTGTTTTTT; cdr3_aa: CASSYSGGPNEKLFF
d_call: TRBD2; j_call: TRBJ2-5; v_call: TRBV3-1; clone_size: once; cdr3_nt: TGTGCCAGCAGCCTCTTAGCGGGGGAGGAGACCCAGTACTTC; cdr3_aa: CASSLLAGEETQYF
d_call: -; j_call: TRBJ1-6; v_call: TRBV6-5; clone_size: -; cdr3_nt: TGTGCCAGCAGCTCCGGTGGTTTCTATAATTCACCCCTCCACTTT; cdr3_aa: CASSSGGFYNSPLHF
d_call: -; j_call: TRBJ2-4; v_call: TRBV7-9; clone_size: -; cdr3_nt: TGTGCCAGCAGCCATACAGGGTCGGGGGCCAAAAACATTCAGTACTTC; cdr3_aa: CASSHTGSGAKNIQYF
d_call: -; j_call: TRBJ1-2; v_call: TRBV19; clone_size: -; cdr3_nt: TGTGCCAGTACCCCGCGCGGGCGAGGGAACTATGGCTACACCTTC; cdr3_aa: CASTPRGRGNYGYTF
d_call: -; j_call: TRBJ1-1; v_call: TRBV18; clone_size: -; cdr3_nt: TGTGCCAGCTCAACTCGTAGGGCCATCGATTCGGCTGAAGCTTTCTTT; cdr3_aa: CASSTRRAIDSAEAFF